A selection of T cell receptor beta chains follows, all from one sample in a study of T cells of healthy individuals. TCRdb re-called the 5' RACE reads with MiXCR, one entry per CDR3 protein. The sample has about 82,000 distinct CDR3 sequences, about 4.8% seen once. Receptors originate from a female donor in good health. Each CDR3 is given without its conserved first and last residue.

V gene: TRBV14
J gene: TRBJ2-1
CDR3 protein: ASSQDWLGSSYNEQF

V gene: TRBV5-6
J gene: TRBJ1-1
CDR3 protein: ASSLWGRGNTEAF

V gene: TRBV4-3
J gene: TRBJ1-2
CDR3 protein: ASSQGQGVNGGYT

V gene: TRBV28
J gene: TRBJ2-7
CDR3 protein: ASRRPDGPEQY

V gene: TRBV4-1
J gene: TRBJ2-7
CDR3 protein: ASSHPGTSGYEQY

V gene: TRBV30
J gene: TRBJ2-7
CDR3 protein: AWRDRGRYEQY

V gene: TRBV5-5
J gene: TRBJ2-7
CDR3 protein: ASSLTEAEQY

V gene: TRBV29-1
J gene: TRBJ2-7
CDR3 protein: SVRGSSYEQY

V gene: TRBV5-1
J gene: TRBJ2-2
CDR3 protein: ASSGKLAGGHATGELF

V gene: TRBV20-1
J gene: TRBJ2-4
CDR3 protein: SAGSEAKNIQY

V gene: TRBV6-2/TRBV6-3
J gene: TRBJ1-5
CDR3 protein: ASSETGNRQPQH

V gene: TRBV20-1
J gene: TRBJ2-1
CDR3 protein: SASYLAGDEQF

V gene: TRBV6-1
J gene: TRBJ2-1
CDR3 protein: ATSPGSAGYNEQF

V gene: TRBV7-2
J gene: TRBJ1-2
CDR3 protein: ASSFEGVGGYT

V gene: TRBV18
J gene: TRBJ2-5
CDR3 protein: ASSPSAAGTQETQY

V gene: TRBV20-1
J gene: TRBJ1-2
CDR3 protein: SARDQPVPRQGYT

V gene: TRBV9
J gene: TRBJ1-6
CDR3 protein: ASSATTGLSPLH

V gene: TRBV27
J gene: TRBJ2-2
CDR3 protein: ASSFSGTSDSTGELF

V gene: TRBV28
J gene: TRBJ1-1
CDR3 protein: ASSLWDRNTEAF

V gene: TRBV28
J gene: TRBJ1-4
CDR3 protein: ASRAVRKLEKLF